The 9 T cell receptor beta chains below were found in one sample sequenced in a study of blood T cell repertoires in COVID-19. Using immunoSEQ multiplex PCR, the repertoire was profiled, and TCRdb retains in-frame clones only, with some absent. The sample contains 300,000 to 450,000 clones, around 85% of which appear only once. Sequenced: peripheral blood. These receptors were taken from a woman under 30 with acute or convalescent COVID-19.

J is TRBJ2-1 and V is TRBV30; 9 positions match TRBD2. V was pared by 5 bases and J by 7 bases, with 9 bases of the junction left unmatched. The CDR3 is made up of 14 amino acids. In germline, CDR1 is GTSNPN, CDR2 SVGIG (reference sequence). The CDR3 DNA follows: TGTGCCTGGCCCTTAGCGGGGGTTAAGAATGAGCAGTTCTTC. Its translation: CAWPLAGVKNEQFF.

This chain links TRBV9 with TRBJ1-1; weak D call: TRBD1 (6 bases). The CDR3 extends over 14 amino acids. Germline assignment: CDR1 SGDLS and CDR2 YYNGEE. V lost 6 bases and J 6 bases, leaving 18 bases between the germline ends. CDR3 coding DNA: TGTGCCAGCACCAAAAACAGGGCAAGCGCTGAAGCTTTCTTT. Protein sequence: CASTKNRASAEAFF.

The V call is TRBV4-1, the J call TRBJ1-2; maybe TRBD1 (5 bases). Germline V lookup: CDR1 MGHRA, CDR2 YSYEKL. Trimming shortened V by 0 bases and J by 2 bases, and 10 bases separated the two germline ends. This CDR3 region has 15 residues. In DNA, the CDR3 is TGCGCCAGCAGCCAAGAGTCGGCAGGGAACTATGGCTACACCTTC. Encoded protein: CASSQESAGNYGYTF.

The rearrangement links TRBV2 to TRBJ2-1; D unresolved. Trimming left V 3 bases short and J 2 bases short, with 8 bases between. This CDR3 is 14 amino acids long. Germline CDR1 is SNHLY and CDR2 is FYNNEI. The CDR3 sequence: CASSDGDAYNEQFF. The CDR3 DNA sequence: TGTGCCAGCAGTGATGGAGACGCCTACAATGAGCAGTTCTTC. The entire variable domain, with the rest obtained from reference TRBV2 and TRBJ2-1, is as follows: EPEVTQTPSHQVTQMGQEVILRCVPISNHLYFYWYRQILGQKVEFLVSFYNNEISEKSEIFDDQFSVERPDGSNFTLKIRSTKLEDSAMYFCASSDGDAYNEQFFGPGTRLTVL.

In DNA form, the CDR3 reads TGTGCCAGCAGTAATAGCGGTTATACCTACGAGCAGTACTTC. Its translation: CASSNSGYTYEQYF. The chain carries TRBV27 and TRBJ2-7, with D possibly matching TRBD2 (6 bases). CDR1 and CDR2 from the germline V gene are MNHEY and SMNVEV (reference sequence). Trimming shortened V by 5 bases and J by 2 bases, and 13 bases separated the two germline ends. This CDR3 is built from 14 residues.

The rearrangement joins TRBV2 to TRBJ1-4, with a weak D call TRBD1 (5 bases). Trimming cost V 3 bases and J 7 bases, with 15 bases left between them. Germline V gene lookup returns CDR1 SNHLY and CDR2 FYNNEI. The length of the CDR3 is 15 residues. Here the CDR3 reads CASSDGQGTSEKLFF. CDR3 nucleotides: TGTGCCAGCAGTGATGGCCAGGGAACAAGTGAAAAACTGTTTTTT.

The V call is TRBV7-8, the J call TRBJ1-5; D is unresolved. CDR1 and CDR2 (germline): SGHVS, FQNEAQ. Trimming left V 1 base short and J 6 bases short, with 7 bases between. The CDR3 sequence is 13 residues long. The CDR3 protein is CASSLDRLQPQHF. CDR3 bases: TGTGCCAGCAGCTTAGATCGTCTTCAGCCCCAGCATTTT.

The CDR3 DNA follows: TGCGCCAGCAGCCAAGTTGCGGGTTCAAACTATGGCTACACCTTC. Translating gives CASSQVAGSNYGYTF. This sequence joins TRBV4-1 and TRBJ1-2, with no clear D. Germline assignment: CDR1 MGHRA and CDR2 YSYEKL. V lost 1 base and J lost 2, with 11 bases in between. This CDR3 is built from 15 residues.

V gene TRBV5-1 combines with J gene TRBJ1-1, with D perhaps matching TRBD1 (5 bases). Germline-derived CDR1 and CDR2 are SGHRS and YFSETQ. The CDR3 runs 15 residues. Trimming took off 0 bases at V and 7 bases at J, with 16 bases between the two ends. This CDR3 reads CASSLAPAPTGEAFF. DNA for the CDR3: TGCGCCAGCAGCTTGGCCCCGGCCCCTACAGGTGAAGCTTTCTTT.